In its sample, the clone carrying this TCR beta chain was seen once. Antigen specificity is unknown. The germline gene is not matched at one end of the junction; a read error may be the cause. Bulk TCR libraries used previously described methods and listed TCR primers. TCRdb redid the calling of the PCR reads with MiXCR, one entry per CDR3 protein. The repertoire has about 60,000 distinct CDR3 sequences, 15% to 20% of them found once; the top ten carry 1.4% to 1.5%. Researchers sorted naive CD8 T cells as cells that were CD8+CD4-CCR7+CD45RA+. The sample is drawn from a study of molecular identifiers for immune sequencing clone quantification. Study results and caveats: Naive cells had under 1% of molecules in clones above 20 RNA copies, effectors over 97%. Sizes of clones that are highly expanded could be underestimated (if identical TCR molecules share a barcode).

The receptor's source is a human donor in good health. Some libraries in this study had Jurkat cell RNA spiked in. The sequenced sample consisted of naive CD8+ T cells from blood, with Jurkat cell RNA spiked in. Sample subset: FACS-sorted CD8+CD4-CCR7+CD45RA+ naive T cells.

CDR3 sequence (DNA): TGTGCCAGCAGAGCACGGGGGGAGGGTTCACCCCTCCACTTC. Residues: CASRARGEGSPLHF. The rearrangement links TRBV2 to TRBJ1-6, with D possibly TRBD1 on 5 matching bases. Germline CDR1 reads SNHLY; CDR2 reads FYNNEI. There are 14 residues in the CDR3.